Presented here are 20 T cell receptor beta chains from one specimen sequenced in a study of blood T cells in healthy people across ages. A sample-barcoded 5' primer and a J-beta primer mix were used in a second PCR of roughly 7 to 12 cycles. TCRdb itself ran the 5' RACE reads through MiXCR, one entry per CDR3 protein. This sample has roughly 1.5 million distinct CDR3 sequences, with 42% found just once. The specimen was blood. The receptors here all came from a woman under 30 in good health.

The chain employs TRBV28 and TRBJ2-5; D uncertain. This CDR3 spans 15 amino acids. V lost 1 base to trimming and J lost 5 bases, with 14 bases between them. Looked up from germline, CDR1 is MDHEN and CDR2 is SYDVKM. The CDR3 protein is CASSLYSTNRETQYF. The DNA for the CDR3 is TGTGCCAGCAGTTTATACAGTACAAATCGGGAGACCCAGTACTTC.

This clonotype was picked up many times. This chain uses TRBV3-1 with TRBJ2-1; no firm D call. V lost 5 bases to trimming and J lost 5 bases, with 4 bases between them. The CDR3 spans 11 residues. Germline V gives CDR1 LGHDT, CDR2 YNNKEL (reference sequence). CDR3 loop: CASSADNEQFF. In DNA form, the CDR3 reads TGTGCCAGCAGCGCGGACAATGAGCAGTTCTTC.

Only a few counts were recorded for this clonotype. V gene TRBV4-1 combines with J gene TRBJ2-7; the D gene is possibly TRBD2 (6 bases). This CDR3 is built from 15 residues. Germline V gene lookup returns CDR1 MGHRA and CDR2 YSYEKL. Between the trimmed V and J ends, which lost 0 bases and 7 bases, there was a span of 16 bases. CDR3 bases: TGCGCCAGCAGCCAAGAAACTCGGGAGTCTTGGGAGCAGTACTTC. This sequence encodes CASSQETRESWEQYF.

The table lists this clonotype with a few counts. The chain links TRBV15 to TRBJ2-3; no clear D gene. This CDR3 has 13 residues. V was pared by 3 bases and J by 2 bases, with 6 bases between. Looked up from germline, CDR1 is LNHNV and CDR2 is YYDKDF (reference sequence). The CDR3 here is CATSRGNTDTQYF. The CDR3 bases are TGTGCCACCAGCAGGGGGAACACAGATACGCAGTATTTT.

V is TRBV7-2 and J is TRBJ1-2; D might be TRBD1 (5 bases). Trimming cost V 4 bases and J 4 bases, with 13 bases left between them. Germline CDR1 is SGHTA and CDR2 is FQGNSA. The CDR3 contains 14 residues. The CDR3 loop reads CASSSDGTGYGYTF. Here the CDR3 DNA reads TGTGCCAGCAGCTCAGACGGGACGGGCTATGGCTACACCTTC.

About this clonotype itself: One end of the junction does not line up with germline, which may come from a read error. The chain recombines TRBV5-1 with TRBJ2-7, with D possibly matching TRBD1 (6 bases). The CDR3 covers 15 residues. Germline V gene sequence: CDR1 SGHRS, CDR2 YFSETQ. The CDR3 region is CVSRQETGSVGEQYF. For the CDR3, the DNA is TGCGTCAGCAGACAGGAGACAGGAAGCGTTGGCGAGCAGTACTTC.

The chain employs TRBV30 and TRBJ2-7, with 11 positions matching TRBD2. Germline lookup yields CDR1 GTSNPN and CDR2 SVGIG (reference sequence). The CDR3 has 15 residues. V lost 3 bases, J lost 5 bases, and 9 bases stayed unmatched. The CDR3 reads CAWRGELAGVHEQYF. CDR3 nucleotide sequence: TGTGCCTGGAGGGGGGAACTAGCGGGAGTCCACGAGCAGTACTTC.

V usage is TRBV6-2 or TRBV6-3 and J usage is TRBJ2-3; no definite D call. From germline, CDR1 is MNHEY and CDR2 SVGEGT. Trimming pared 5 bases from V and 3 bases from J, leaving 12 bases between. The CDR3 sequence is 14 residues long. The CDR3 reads CASSVVGKTDTQYF. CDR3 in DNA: TGTGCCAGCAGTGTCGTGGGCAAGACAGATACGCAGTATTTT.

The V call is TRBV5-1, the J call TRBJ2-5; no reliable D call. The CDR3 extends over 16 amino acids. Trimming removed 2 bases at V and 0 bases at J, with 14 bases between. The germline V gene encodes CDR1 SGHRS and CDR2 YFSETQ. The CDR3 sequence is CASSLGAGRYQETQYF. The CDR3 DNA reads TGCGCCAGCAGCTTAGGTGCCGGGCGGTACCAAGAGACCCAGTACTTC.

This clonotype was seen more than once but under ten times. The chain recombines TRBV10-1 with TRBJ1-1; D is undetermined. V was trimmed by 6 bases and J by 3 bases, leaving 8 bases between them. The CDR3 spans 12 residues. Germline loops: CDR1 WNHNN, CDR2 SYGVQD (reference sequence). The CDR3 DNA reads TGCGCCAGCAGGTGTTGGTACACTGAAGCTTTCTTT. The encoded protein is CASRCWYTEAFF.

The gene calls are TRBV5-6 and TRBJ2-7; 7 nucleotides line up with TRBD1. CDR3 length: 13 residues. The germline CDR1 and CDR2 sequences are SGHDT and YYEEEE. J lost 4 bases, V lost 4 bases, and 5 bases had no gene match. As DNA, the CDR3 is TGTGCCAGCAGCGGGGACAGTATTTACGAGCAGTACTTC. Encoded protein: CASSGDSIYEQYF.

The CDR3 bases are TGCAGTGCTAGAGGGCCGGGACTAGCGGATTACAATGAGCAGTTCTTC. Encoded protein: CSARGPGLADYNEQFF. The chain recombines TRBV20-1 with TRBJ2-1, with 11 bases fitting TRBD2. This CDR3 comprises 16 residues. Germline loops: CDR1 DFQATT, CDR2 SNEGSKA (reference sequence). With 1 base clipped from V and 4 bases from J, the junction kept 6 bases outside the gene matches.

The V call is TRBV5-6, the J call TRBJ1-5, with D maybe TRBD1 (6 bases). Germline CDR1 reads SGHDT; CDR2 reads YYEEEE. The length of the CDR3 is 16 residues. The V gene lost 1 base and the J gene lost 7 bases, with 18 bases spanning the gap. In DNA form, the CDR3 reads TGTGCCAGCAGCTTGTCCGCCAGGGGCTCATGGCAGCCCCAGCATTTT. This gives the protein CASSLSARGSWQPQHF.

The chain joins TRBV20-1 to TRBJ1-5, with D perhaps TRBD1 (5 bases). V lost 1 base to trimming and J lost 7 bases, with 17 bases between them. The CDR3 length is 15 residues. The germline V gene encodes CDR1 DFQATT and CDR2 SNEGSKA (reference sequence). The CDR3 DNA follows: TGCAGTGCTAGAGTGGGGGGAAGGAACAACCAGCCCCAGCATTTT. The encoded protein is CSARVGGRNNQPQHF.

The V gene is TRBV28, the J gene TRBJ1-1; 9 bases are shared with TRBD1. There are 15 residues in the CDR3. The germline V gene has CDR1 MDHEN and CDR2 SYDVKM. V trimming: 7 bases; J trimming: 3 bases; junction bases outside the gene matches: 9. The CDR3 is CASTYPTGGDTEAFF. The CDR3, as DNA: TGTGCCAGCACCTACCCCACAGGGGGCGACACTGAAGCTTTCTTT.

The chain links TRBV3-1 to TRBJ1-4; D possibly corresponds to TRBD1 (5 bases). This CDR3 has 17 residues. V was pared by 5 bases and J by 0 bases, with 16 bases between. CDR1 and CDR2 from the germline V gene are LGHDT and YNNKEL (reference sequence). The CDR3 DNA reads TGTGCCAGCAGCTTGGGGCCAGGGTTAGCAACTAATGAAAAACTGTTTTTT. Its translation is CASSLGPGLATNEKLFF.

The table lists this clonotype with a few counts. CDR3 amino acids: CASSLVAQTQYF. The DNA of the CDR3 is TGTGCCAGCAGTTTGGTCGCCCAGACCCAGTACTTC. The chain employs TRBV12-3 or TRBV12-4 and TRBJ2-5; D is unresolved. There are 12 residues in the CDR3. Trimming stripped 3 bases from V and 6 bases from J, with 8 bases between.

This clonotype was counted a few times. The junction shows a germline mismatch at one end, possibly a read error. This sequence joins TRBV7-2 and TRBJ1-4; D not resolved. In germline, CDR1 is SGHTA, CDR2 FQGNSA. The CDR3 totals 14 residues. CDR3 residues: CASSSGQPNEKLFF. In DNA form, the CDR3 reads TGCGCCAGCAGCTCCGGGCAGCCTAATGAAAAACTGTTTTTT.

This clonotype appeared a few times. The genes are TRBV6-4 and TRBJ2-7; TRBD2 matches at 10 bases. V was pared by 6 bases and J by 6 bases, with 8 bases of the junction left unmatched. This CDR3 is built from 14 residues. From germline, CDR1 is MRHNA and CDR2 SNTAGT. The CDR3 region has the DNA TGTGCCAGCAGCCCTTTAGCGGGAGGACCCGAGCAGTACTTC. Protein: CASSPLAGGPEQYF.

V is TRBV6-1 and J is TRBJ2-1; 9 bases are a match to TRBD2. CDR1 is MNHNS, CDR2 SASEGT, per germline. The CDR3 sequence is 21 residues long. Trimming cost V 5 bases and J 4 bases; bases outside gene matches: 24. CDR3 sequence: CASSIYGPWRGGAGGYNEQFF. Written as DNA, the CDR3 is TGTGCCAGCAGTATATACGGGCCGTGGAGGGGAGGAGCGGGGGGTTACAATGAGCAGTTCTTC.